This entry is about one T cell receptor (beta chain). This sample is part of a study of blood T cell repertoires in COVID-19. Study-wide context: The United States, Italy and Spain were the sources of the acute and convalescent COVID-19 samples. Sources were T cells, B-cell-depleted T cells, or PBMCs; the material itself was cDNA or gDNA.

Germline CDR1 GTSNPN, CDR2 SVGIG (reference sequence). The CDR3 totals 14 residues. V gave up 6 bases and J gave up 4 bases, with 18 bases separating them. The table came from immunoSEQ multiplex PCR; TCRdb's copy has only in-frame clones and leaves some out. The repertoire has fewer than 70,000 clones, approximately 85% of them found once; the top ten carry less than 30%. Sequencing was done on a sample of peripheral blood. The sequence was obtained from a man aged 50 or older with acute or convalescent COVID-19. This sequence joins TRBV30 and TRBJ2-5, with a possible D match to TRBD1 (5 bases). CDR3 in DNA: TGTGCCTGCCAGTCCCCCGGACACGGAGAGACCCAGTACTTC. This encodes CACQSPGHGETQYF.